This TCR beta chain stems from a study of human T cells and chemical hapten exposure. Time point reported: patch test 3, about 24 weeks after DPC sensitization. As to treatment: therapeutic diphenylcyclopropenone sensitization with weekly scalp DPC. This CDR3 contains 13 residues. The germline V gene encodes CDR1 MNHNS and CDR2 SASEGT. Trimming cost V 4 bases and J 3 bases, with 9 bases left between them. MiXCR was run by TCRdb on the RACE reads, yielding one entry per CDR3 protein. Of 180,000 or so distinct CDR3 sequences detected, about 25% appear once; the ten largest clones hold 2% to 3%. The chain is built from TRBV6-1 and TRBJ1-1; unclear D gene. Sequenced material: whole blood, taken in connection with sensitization to the hapten diphenylcyclopropenone (DPC). The source is a woman aged 40-49 years with alopecia areata. Some clones in this sample may be carry-over from other donors' samples. The CDR3 DNA sequence: TGTGCCAGCAGTGTAGAGCGGGACACTGAAGCTTTCTTT. Its translation: CASSVERDTEAFF.